These 32 T cell receptor beta chains were sequenced from one sample in a study of T cell responses to AZD1222 COVID-19 vaccine. Only in-frame clones appear in the TCRdb table, and some are missing; sequencing was by immunoSEQ multiplex PCR. The repertoire consists of around 170,000 clones, with approximately 90% occurring once and the leading ten covering 0.99%. The sequenced sample was peripheral blood, obtained on day 0 of AZD1222 vaccination. These receptors all stem from an adult in good health.

The chain combines TRBV13 with TRBJ2-3; 7 bases line up with TRBD1. The V gene's germline CDR1 is PRHDT and CDR2 FYEKMQ (reference sequence). The CDR3 sequence is 15 residues long. Trimming cost V 5 bases and J 2 bases; bases outside gene matches: 7. CDR3 loop: CASSQKTGTTDTQYF. CDR3 bases: TGTGCCAGCAGCCAAAAGACAGGGACCACAGATACGCAGTATTTT.

V usage is TRBV7-6 and J usage is TRBJ2-5, with a possible D match to TRBD2 (6 bases). The CDR3 sequence is 15 residues long. Germline assignment: CDR1 SGHVS and CDR2 FNYEAQ. Trimming cost V 1 base and J 5 bases, with 14 bases left between them. CDR3 nucleotides: TGTGCCAGCAGCTTAGAGGGCCTCCTAGCGGAGACCCAGTACTTC. Protein product: CASSLEGLLAETQYF.

This clone was seen once. J is TRBJ2-7 and V is TRBV2; 8 nucleotides align to TRBD1. The CDR3 consists of 15 residues. V shed 4 bases, J shed 5 bases, and the junction held 10 bases outside the gene matches. The germline gives CDR1 SNHLY, CDR2 FYNNEI. Written as DNA, the CDR3 is TGTGCCAGCAGTGCTCGGACAGGGTGGTACGACGAGCAGTACTTC. It encodes CASSARTGWYDEQYF.

This rearrangement joins TRBV11-2 to TRBJ2-3; TRBD1 or TRBD2 may be the D gene (7 bases each). Trimming took off 3 bases at V and 6 bases at J, with 19 bases between the two ends. Germline V gene data show CDR1 as SGHAT and CDR2 as FQNNGV. The CDR3 totals 16 residues. CDR3 DNA: TGTGCCAGCAGCTTTCAGGGGGGGAGGACCTGGGATACGCAGTATTTT. Its translation is CASSFQGGRTWDTQYF.

V and J are TRBV11-2 and TRBJ1-2; TRBD1 agrees at 9 bases. The CDR3 covers 17 residues. CDR1 and CDR2 (germline): SGHAT, FQNNGV. Unmatched junction bases numbered 9, after V lost 1 base and J lost 3 bases. The CDR3, as DNA: TGTGCCAGCAGCTTAGGAGTTTGGGACAGGGAGGACTATGGCTACACCTTC. This codes for CASSLGVWDREDYGYTF.

This chain uses TRBV11-3 with TRBJ2-1, with 7 bases fitting TRBD2. Germline-derived CDR1 and CDR2 are SGHNT and YENEEA. This CDR3 comprises 18 residues. Unmatched junction bases numbered 14, after V lost 2 bases and J lost 4 bases. CDR3 bases: TGTGCCAGCAGCTTACGTGGTGGGAGCGGGACCGCTTACAATGAGCAGTTCTTC. Its translation: CASSLRGGSGTAYNEQFF.

This clone came up once. The chain uses TRBV9 and TRBJ2-7, with 9 bases lining up with TRBD1. CDR1 is SGDLS and CDR2 is YYNGEE in the germline V gene. V dropped 2 bases and J dropped 4; count of bases not matched to a gene: 4. This CDR3 is built from 14 residues. In DNA form, the CDR3 reads TGTGCCAGCAGCGTGGGACAGGGCTGGTACGAGCAGTACTTC. It yields the protein CASSVGQGWYEQYF.

The V and J genes are TRBV6-1 and TRBJ2-6, with 8 positions matching TRBD1. Germline-derived CDR1 and CDR2 are MNHNS and SASEGT. The trim removed 3 bases at V and 7 bases at J, leaving 17 bases unmatched. This CDR3 has 19 residues. In DNA form, the CDR3 reads TGTGCCAGCAGTGATAACTCCCGGGACAGGCCGTTTTTCGCCAACGTCCTGACTTTC. It yields the protein CASSDNSRDRPFFANVLTF.

This clone came up once. The chain has TRBV11-2 and TRBJ2-3, with 8 bases identical to TRBD2. V lost 6 bases to trimming and J lost 2 bases; unmatched junction nucleotides: 10. CDR1 is SGHAT, CDR2 FQNNGV, per germline. The CDR3 is 16 amino acids. CDR3 DNA: TGTGCCAGCAGTCGTACTAGCGGACTAAACACAGATACGCAGTATTTT. Residues: CASSRTSGLNTDTQYF.

The chain carries TRBV3-1 (or the pseudogene TRBV3-2) and TRBJ1-6; possibly TRBD1 for D (5 bases). With 4 bases removed from V and 8 bases from J, the gap between germline ends came to 12 bases. Looked up from germline, CDR1 is LGHDT and CDR2 is YNNKEL (reference sequence). The CDR3 has 14 amino acids. The CDR3: CASSRRGNDSPLHF. As DNA, the CDR3 is TGTGCCAGCAGCCGACGGGGGAATGATTCACCCCTCCACTTT.

The V and J genes are TRBV3-1 (or the pseudogene TRBV3-2) and TRBJ2-7; TRBD2 matches 7 bases. Trimming cost V 4 bases and J 3 bases; bases outside gene matches: 15. The CDR3 has 17 amino acids. CDR1 and CDR2 from the germline V gene are LGHDT and YNNKEL (reference sequence). The CDR3 DNA sequence: TGTGCCAGCAGCCCCCGTTGGGGGGAGGGCGAAATCTACGAGCAGTACTTC. Translation gives CASSPRWGEGEIYEQYF.

The chain has TRBV11-2 and TRBJ2-1; tentatively, D is TRBD1 or TRBD2 (5 bases each). V was pared by 2 bases and J by 2 bases, with 10 bases between. The length of the CDR3 is 15 residues. Germline V gene data show CDR1 as SGHAT and CDR2 as FQNNGV. The CDR3 reads CASSLSQGPYNEQFF. In nucleotides, the CDR3 is TGTGCCAGCAGCTTAAGTCAGGGACCCTACAATGAGCAGTTCTTC.

In DNA form, the CDR3 reads TGCAGTGCGGGTTTCGGGGAGACCCAGTACTTC. Protein: CSAGFGETQYF. The V and J genes are TRBV20-1 and TRBJ2-5, with unresolved D. V was pared by 6 bases and J by 5 bases, with 10 bases between. This CDR3 has 11 residues. Germline lookup yields CDR1 DFQATT and CDR2 SNEGSKA (reference sequence).

V usage is TRBV7-2 and J usage is TRBJ2-3; 9 nucleotides match TRBD2. The CDR3 is 17 amino acids. Germline V gene lookup returns CDR1 SGHTA and CDR2 FQGNSA. V lost 1 base, J lost 2 bases, and 7 bases stayed unmatched. The CDR3 sequence is CASSLDLLAGFTDTQYF. In nucleotides, the CDR3 is TGTGCCAGCAGCTTAGATTTGCTAGCGGGGTTCACAGATACGCAGTATTTT. Combining the CDR3 with reference TRBV7-2 and TRBJ2-3 gives the whole variable domain GAGVSQSPSNKVTEKGKDVELRCDPISGHTALYWYRQSLGQGLEFLIYFQGNSAPDKSGLPSDRFSAERTGGSVSTLTIQRTQQEDSAVYLCASSLDLLAGFTDTQYFGPGTRLTVL.

A single count supports this clone. This rearrangement joins TRBV4-3 to TRBJ1-5, with D perhaps TRBD1 (6 bases). With 4 bases removed from V and 3 bases from J, the gap between germline ends came to 16 bases. The CDR3 consists of 16 residues. In germline, CDR1 is LGHNA, CDR2 YSLEER. The CDR3 sequence is CASSLSYRAPNQPQHF. The CDR3 DNA is TGCGCCAGCAGCCTCTCCTACAGGGCCCCCAATCAGCCCCAGCATTTT.

The chain couples TRBV7-9 to TRBJ2-7, with TRBD1 identical over 7 bases. The length of the CDR3 is 16 residues. Germline CDR1 SEHNR, CDR2 FQNEAQ (reference sequence). V dropped 2 bases and J dropped 1; count of bases not matched to a gene: 8. Here the CDR3 reads CASSLLGTASSYEQYF. The CDR3 DNA is TGTGCCAGCAGCTTACTTGGGACAGCGAGTTCCTACGAGCAGTACTTC.

The V call is TRBV6-2 or TRBV6-3, the J call TRBJ1-1; D unclear. V was clipped by 4 bases and J by 1 base, with 13 bases between them. The CDR3 spans 15 residues. Germline values: CDR1 MNHEY, CDR2 SVGEGT. CDR3: CASSLGGGWNTEAFF. CDR3 nucleotide sequence: TGTGCCAGCAGTTTGGGTGGAGGTTGGAACACTGAAGCTTTCTTT.

The gene calls are TRBV7-9 and TRBJ2-5; weak D call: TRBD2 (5 bases). Trimming took 6 bases from V and 3 from J, leaving 14 bases between them. Germline V lookup: CDR1 SEHNR, CDR2 FQNEAQ (reference sequence). This CDR3 contains 14 residues. The chain's CDR3 is CASRKTASKETQYF. CDR3 bases: TGTGCCAGCAGAAAAACGGCTAGCAAAGAGACCCAGTACTTC. The whole variable domain, filled in from reference TRBV7-9 and TRBJ2-5, reads DTGVSQNPRHKITKRGQNVTFRCDPISEHNRLYWYRQTLGQGPEFLTYFQNEAQLEKSRLLSDRFSAERPKGSFSTLEIQRTEQGDSAMYLCASRKTASKETQYFGPGTRLLVL.

V gene TRBV27 combines with J gene TRBJ2-4, with D hard to call. The CDR3 has 16 residues. Germline assignment: CDR1 MNHEY and CDR2 SMNVEV (reference sequence). Trimming took off 3 bases at V and 0 bases at J, with 12 bases between the two ends. The CDR3 sequence is CASSFQAALAKNIQYF. In DNA, the CDR3 is TGTGCCAGCAGTTTTCAGGCAGCTCTAGCCAAAAACATTCAGTACTTC.

The chain is built from TRBV27 and TRBJ2-5; a possible D gene is TRBD1 (5 bases). The CDR3 length is 11 residues. Germline lookup yields CDR1 MNHEY and CDR2 SMNVEV (reference sequence). V lost 8 bases to trimming and J lost 7 bases, with 11 bases between them. CDR3 amino acids: CASGAKGTQYF. In DNA, the CDR3 is TGTGCCAGCGGGGCTAAGGGGACCCAGTACTTC.

This chain connects TRBV5-4 to TRBJ2-7; TRBD2 is a possible D gene (5 bases). The ends were cut back, 2 bases at V and 6 bases at J, with 18 bases in the middle. Germline assignment: CDR1 SGHNT and CDR2 YYREEE (reference sequence). There are 15 residues in the CDR3. CDR3 amino acids: CASSFGSREMGEQYF. CDR3 coding DNA: TGTGCCAGCAGCTTTGGTAGCCGGGAAATGGGCGAGCAGTACTTC.

The chain employs TRBV6-2 or TRBV6-3 and TRBJ2-7; either TRBD1 or TRBD2 may supply D (5 bases each). Between the trimmed V and J ends, which lost 2 bases and 9 bases, there was a span of 14 bases. CDR3 size: 13 residues. Looked up from germline, CDR1 is MNHEY and CDR2 is SVGEGT. The CDR3 region is CASSYGGFFGQYF. CDR3 DNA sequence: TGTGCCAGCAGTTACGGGGGATTTTTTGGGCAGTACTTC.

The chain has TRBV6-1 and TRBJ1-2, with D unresolved. This CDR3 comprises 13 residues. Germline V gene lookup returns CDR1 MNHNS and CDR2 SASEGT. V gave up 8 bases and J gave up 3 bases, with 13 bases separating them. This CDR3 is CASAMRDYYGYTF. The CDR3 coding sequence is TGTGCCAGCGCAATGAGGGATTACTATGGCTACACCTTC.

This clone was observed a single time. V and J are TRBV11-2 and TRBJ1-1; tentatively, D is TRBD1 (5 bases). The length of the CDR3 is 13 residues. The germline gives CDR1 SGHAT, CDR2 FQNNGV. The V end lost 0 bases, the J end lost 11 bases, and 13 bases lay between the germline ends. The CDR3 reads CASSLDPGQRAFF. In nucleotides, the CDR3 is TGTGCCAGCAGCTTAGATCCGGGGCAGAGGGCTTTCTTT.

This chain uses TRBV5-1 with TRBJ2-7; D might be TRBD1 (7 bases). From germline, CDR1 is SGHRS and CDR2 YFSETQ. Trimming shortened V by 0 bases and J by 5 bases, and 15 bases separated the two germline ends. The CDR3 spans 15 residues. The CDR3 DNA sequence: TGCGCCAGCAGCTTGGCCTGGCAGGGGGGCAACGAGCAGTACTTC. It is translated as CASSLAWQGGNEQYF. The full variable domain, with the rest looked up from reference TRBV5-1 and TRBJ2-7, is KAGVTQTPRYLIKTRGQQVTLSCSPISGHRSVSWYQQTPGQGLQFLFEYFSETQRNKGNFPGRFSGRQFSNSRSEMNVSTLELGDSALYLCASSLAWQGGNEQYFGPGTRLTVT.

J is TRBJ1-4 and V is TRBV14; D uncertain. The V end was cut by 1 base, the J end by 7 bases, with 22 bases between. The CDR3 is made up of 18 amino acids. Germline-derived CDR1 and CDR2 are SGHDN and FVKESK. CDR3 amino acids: CASSQGSVGAYRTEKLFF. The CDR3 region has the DNA TGTGCCAGCAGCCAAGGATCGGTGGGAGCGTATCGGACTGAAAAACTGTTTTTT.

The CDR3 DNA is TGTGCCAGCACGCGAAGCGGGAGCGCCTACAATGAGCAGTTCTTC. Protein product: CASTRSGSAYNEQFF. This rearrangement joins TRBV25-1 to TRBJ2-1; TRBD2 aligns across 8 bases. Germline V CDR1 and CDR2: MGHDK, SYGVNS. The CDR3 spans 15 residues. V dropped 7 bases and J dropped 2; count of bases not matched to a gene: 7. Full variable domain (rest looked up from reference TRBV25-1 and TRBJ2-1): EADIYQTPRYLVIGTGKKITLECSQTMGHDKMYWYQQDPGMELHLIHYSYGVNSTEKGDLSSESTVSRIRTEHFPLTLESARPSHTSQYLCASTRSGSAYNEQFFGPGTRLTVL.

The chain uses TRBV2 and TRBJ2-3; a possible D gene is TRBD2 (6 bases). CDR1 and CDR2 (germline): SNHLY, FYNNEI. The CDR3 consists of 13 residues. V dropped 7 bases and J dropped 2 bases, with 10 bases sitting between them. DNA for the CDR3: TGTGCCAGCATCGGCGGGACCACAGATACGCAGTATTTT. Protein: CASIGGTTDTQYF. Drawing the rest from reference TRBV2 and TRBJ2-3, the complete variable domain is EPEVTQTPSHQVTQMGQEVILRCVPISNHLYFYWYRQILGQKVEFLVSFYNNEISEKSEIFDDQFSVERPDGSNFTLKIRSTKLEDSAMYFCASIGGTTDTQYFGPGTRLTVL.

The chain has TRBV15 and TRBJ2-1; TRBD1 matches 10 bases. V gave up 0 bases and J gave up 7 bases; unmatched junction bases: 6. CDR3 length: 16 residues. The germline gives CDR1 LNHNV, CDR2 YYDKDF (reference sequence). CDR3 sequence: CATSREGTGVRNEQFF. In DNA form, the CDR3 reads TGTGCCACCAGCAGAGAGGGGACAGGGGTAAGGAATGAGCAGTTCTTC. Supplemented by reference TRBV15 and TRBJ2-1, the full variable domain reads DAMVIQNPRYQVTQFGKPVTLSCSQTLNHNVMYWYQQKSSQAPKLLFHYYDKDFNNEADTPDNFQSRRPNTSFCFLDIRSPGLGDTAMYLCATSREGTGVRNEQFFGPGTRLTVL.

This rearrangement joins TRBV12-3 or TRBV12-4 to TRBJ2-7; 8 bases agree with TRBD1. There are 13 residues in the CDR3. Unmatched junction bases numbered 7, after V lost 6 bases and J lost 6 bases. CDR3 coding DNA: TGTGCCAGCAGGAGACAGGGGAACGCCGAGCAGTACTTC. Translated, it gives CASRRQGNAEQYF.

This chain uses TRBV7-3 with TRBJ2-1; 7 bases line up with TRBD2. Germline V gene sequence: CDR1 SGHTA, CDR2 FQGTGA. V lost 2 bases to trimming and J lost 7 bases; unmatched junction nucleotides: 8. CDR3 size: 15 residues. The CDR3 region has the DNA TGTGCCAGCAGCTTAGAGGGCGGGAGTTGGAATGAGCAGTTCTTC. This codes for CASSLEGGSWNEQFF.

In this sample, this clone turned up once. The chain combines TRBV5-5 with TRBJ2-7; D is uncertain. Trimming cost V 0 bases and J 3 bases, with 4 bases left between them. Germline lookup yields CDR1 SGHKS and CDR2 YYEKEE (reference sequence). The CDR3 length is 12 residues. CDR3 loop: CASSLEIYEQYF. CDR3 bases: TGTGCCAGCAGCTTGGAAATCTACGAGCAGTACTTC.